This T cell receptor beta chain was sequenced in a study of resident and recirculating memory T cells in vitiligo. Data came from immunoSEQ multiplex PCR; TCRdb stores just in-frame clones and leaves some out. The data hold more than 70,000 clones, with just over 90% observed a single time. V gave up 0 bases and J gave up 0 bases, with 13 bases separating them. Germline V gene data show CDR1 as SGHRS and CDR2 as YFSETQ. CDR3 length equals 17 residues. Material: blood. J is TRBJ2-4 and V is TRBV5-1, with unresolved D. The clonotype was recovered from a male donor with vitiligo. The CDR3 DNA reads as TGCGCCAGCAGCTTGGCGTCGGTTCACCTAGCCAAAAACATTCAGTACTTC. Translating gives CASSLASVHLAKNIQYF.